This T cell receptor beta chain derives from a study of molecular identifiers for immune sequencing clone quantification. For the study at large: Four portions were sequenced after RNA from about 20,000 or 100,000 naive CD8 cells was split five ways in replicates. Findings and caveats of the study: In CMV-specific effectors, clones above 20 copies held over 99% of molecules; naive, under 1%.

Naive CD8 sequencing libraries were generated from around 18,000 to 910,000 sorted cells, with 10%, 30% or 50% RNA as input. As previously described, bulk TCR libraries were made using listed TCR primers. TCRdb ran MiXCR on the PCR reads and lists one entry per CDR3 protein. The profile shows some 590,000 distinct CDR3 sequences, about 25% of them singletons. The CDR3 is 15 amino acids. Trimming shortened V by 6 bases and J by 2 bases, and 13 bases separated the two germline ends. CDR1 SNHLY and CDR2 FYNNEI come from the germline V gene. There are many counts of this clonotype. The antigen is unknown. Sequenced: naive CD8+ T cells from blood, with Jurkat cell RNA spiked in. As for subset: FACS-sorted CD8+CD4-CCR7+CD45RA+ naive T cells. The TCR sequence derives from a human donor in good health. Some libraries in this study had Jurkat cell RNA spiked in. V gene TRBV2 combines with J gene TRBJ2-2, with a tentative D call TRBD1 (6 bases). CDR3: CASSTGTTNTGELFF. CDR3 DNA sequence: TGTGCCAGCAGCACCGGGACAACTAACACCGGGGAGCTGTTTTTT.